The entry that follows covers one TCR beta chain sequence. The assay was immunoSEQ multiplex PCR, and TCRdb's table has in-frame clones only and misses some. Here the sample spans around 53,000 clones, roughly 89% being singletons. The sample is drawn from a study of blood T cell repertoires in COVID-19. Study overall: PBMCs, B-cell-depleted T cells, or T cells were the source of the cDNA or gDNA that made up the material.

Germline CDR1 reads LNHDA; CDR2 reads SQIVND (reference sequence). The germline V and J ends were trimmed by 5 bases and 3 bases, with 5 bases remaining between them. The CDR3 extends over 12 amino acids. The material sequenced was peripheral blood. The genes are TRBV19 and TRBJ1-3, with D uncertain. The sequence was obtained from a woman aged 55-75 years with COVID-19, enrolled during active disease. The CDR3 DNA follows: TGTGCCAGTAGTTTCTTTGGAAACACCATATATTTT. Translating gives CASSFFGNTIYF.